This T cell receptor beta chain was recovered during a study of T cell repertoires in cytomegalovirus infection. Study context: It was the public TCR beta signatures that indicated both CMV infection and matching HLA type.

From germline, CDR1 is DFQATT and CDR2 SNEGSKA (reference sequence). There are 15 residues in the CDR3. V dropped 0 bases and J dropped 5 bases, with 16 bases sitting between them. This clonotype showed up just a few times. Each CDR3 protein is one row after TCRdb ran MiXCR on the reads. Among about 600,000 distinct CDR3 sequences listed, more than 20% were seen once. The TCR originated in a human donor in good health (CMV status not recorded). Some clones in this sample may be carry-over from other donors' samples. V usage is TRBV20-1 and J usage is TRBJ1-2; D gene unclear. The sample consisted of CD8+ T cells from PBMCs. In DNA, the CDR3 is TGCAGTGCTAGAGACGCGTTTGGTCAAGGGTATGGCTACACCTTC. Translated: CSARDAFGQGYGYTF.